The T cell receptor (beta chain) described here comes from a study of cytomegalovirus exposure and HLA in healthy donors. Study results and caveats: According to a subsequent analysis, TCR clusters from the first cohort were inclined to appear together in the 110 or so validation repertoires. Usually a TCR sequence was rare, but some public TCRs were found in many donors. Cytomegalovirus-associated TCR beta chains were listed, numbering 150 to 200.

In regard to this clone: Its antigen is unidentified.

Germline loops: CDR1 KGHSH, CDR2 LQKENI. There are 14 residues in the CDR3. V dropped 2 bases and J dropped 11 bases, with 16 bases sitting between them. Profiled with immunoSEQ multiplex PCR; TCRdb holds only in-frame clones, not every one. The repertoire holds around 150,000 clones, with 85% to 90% as singletons. This TCR was recovered from a woman in her 30s in good health and CMV-seronegative. This chain uses TRBV18 with TRBJ1-5; D is perhaps TRBD1 (5 bases). Sequencing was carried out using PBMCs. The chain's CDR3 is CASSPGGYEFAQHF. As DNA, the CDR3 is TGTGCCAGCTCACCAGGGGGATACGAATTTGCCCAGCATTTT.